The rows below give T cell receptor beta chains drawn from one sample of a study of blood T cells in healthy people across ages. TCRdb re-called the 5' RACE reads through MiXCR, storing one row per CDR3 protein. The sample has roughly 1.6 million distinct CDR3 sequences; around 35% are singletons. Sequencing was carried out using blood. The receptor source for this set is a woman aged 30 to 39 in good health. Both conserved end residues are part of each CDR3.

v_gene	j_gene	CDR3aa
TRBV4-2	TRBJ2-1	CASSQDTRGHPIVPNEQFF
TRBV5-1	TRBJ2-1	CASSSTTSSYNEQFF
TRBV9	TRBJ2-3	CASSPHPSGRAQDTQYF
TRBV24-1	TRBJ2-3	CATSDFGITDTQYF
TRBV9	TRBJ2-7	CASSWQGGGYNEQYF
TRBV19	TRBJ2-7	CASGPRYEQYF
TRBV25-1	TRBJ1-4	CASAPGTDEKLFF
TRBV7-6	TRBJ2-5	CASSLVGDAETQYF
TRBV3-1	TRBJ2-1	CASSQEMGVYNEQFF
TRBV20-1	TRBJ2-1	CSARGLAEYDNEQFF
TRBV7-9	TRBJ2-7	CASSWDRGSYSEQYF
TRBV6-5	TRBJ2-1	CASSYSTARYEQFF
TRBV20-1	TRBJ2-1	CSAGTSGSLNNEQFF
TRBV12-3/TRBV12-4	TRBJ2-7	CASSLGTSGGDEQYF
TRBV10-3	TRBJ1-2	CAISEGALNYGYTF
TRBV15	TRBJ1-1	CATSRERAGTEAFF
TRBV12-3/TRBV12-4	TRBJ1-2	CASSLDQGPNYGYTF
TRBV20-1	TRBJ1-1	CSAPVVTEAFF
TRBV30	TRBJ2-7	CAWTLGQGADEQYF
TRBV5-1	TRBJ2-7	CASSHRGLASGSSHEQYF
TRBV12-3/TRBV12-4	TRBJ2-7	CASSRESGSDEQYF
TRBV7-9	TRBJ2-7	CASSLAGRGLYEQYF